Sample share makes the clone carrying this TCR beta chain medium-sized. Each sample used approximately 0.55 ug of genomic DNA from bulk tumor tissue. Surgical sampling yielded several biopsies per primary tumor (spaced far apart). Enrolled individuals presented with untreated, newly diagnosed non-small cell lung cancer and received curative surgery. It was with 32 V and 13 J primers that multiplex PCR amplified TCR beta CDR3. TCRdb re-analysed the multiplex PCR reads in MiXCR, keeping a single row per CDR3 protein. This sample has a few thousand distinct CDR3 sequences, with approximately 25% found just once. This record belongs to a study of immune heterogeneity within non-small cell lung tumors. The V gene's germline CDR1 is GTSNPN and CDR2 SVGIG (reference sequence). CDR3 length: 13 amino acids. With 3 bases clipped from V and 2 bases from J, the junction kept 4 bases outside the gene matches.

The sequence derives from a man aged 55 to 70 with non-small cell lung cancer. This rearrangement joins TRBV30 to TRBJ2-7; 7 nucleotides match TRBD1. Sequencing was carried out using lung tumor tissue. The CDR3 region has the DNA TGTGCCTGGAGAAGGACAGGAGCCTACGAGCAGTACTTC. This codes for CAWRRTGAYEQYF.